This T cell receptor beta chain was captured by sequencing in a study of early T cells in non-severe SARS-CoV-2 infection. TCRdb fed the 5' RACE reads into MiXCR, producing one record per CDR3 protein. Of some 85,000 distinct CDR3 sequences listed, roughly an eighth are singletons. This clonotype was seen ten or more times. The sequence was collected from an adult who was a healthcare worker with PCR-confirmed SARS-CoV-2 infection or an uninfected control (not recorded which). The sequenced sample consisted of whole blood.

The CDR3 sequence: CASSDTGGTEAFF. The CDR3 DNA is TGTGCCAGCAGTGATACAGGGGGAACTGAAGCTTTCTTT. The chain uses TRBV25-1 and TRBJ1-1, with 8 bases that match TRBD1. Germline lookup yields CDR1 MGHDK and CDR2 SYGVNS. This CDR3 has 13 residues. V lost 3 bases, J lost 5 bases, and 2 bases stayed unmatched.